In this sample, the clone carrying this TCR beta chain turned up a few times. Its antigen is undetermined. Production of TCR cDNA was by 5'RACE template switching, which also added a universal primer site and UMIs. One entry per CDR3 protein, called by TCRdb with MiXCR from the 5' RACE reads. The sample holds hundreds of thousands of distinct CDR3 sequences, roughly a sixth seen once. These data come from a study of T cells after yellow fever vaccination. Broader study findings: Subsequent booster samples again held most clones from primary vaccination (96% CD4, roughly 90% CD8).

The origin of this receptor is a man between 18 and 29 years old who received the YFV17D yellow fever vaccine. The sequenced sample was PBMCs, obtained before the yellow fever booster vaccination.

The DNA for the CDR3 is TGTGCCAGCTCACCTAAGGGACAGGGTTGGGAGCAGTACGTC. Encoded protein: CASSPKGQGWEQYV. V and J are TRBV18 and TRBJ2-7, with TRBD1 matching over 9 bases. The trim removed 3 bases at V and 7 bases at J, leaving 7 bases unmatched. CDR1 is KGHSH and CDR2 is LQKENI in the germline V gene. This CDR3 contains 14 residues.